Listed here are 28 T cell receptor beta chains from one sample, sequenced in a study of T cell changes during pregnancy in multiple sclerosis. Sequencing was performed with immunoSEQ multiplex PCR; in TCRdb, only in-frame clones are kept and a portion is missing. Among about 61,000 clones listed, around nine tenths were seen once. Sequences were derived from peripheral blood, sampled in the first trimester of pregnancy. The receptors stem from a female donor in good health, enrolled as a control in a pregnancy study.

The chain employs TRBV6-6 and TRBJ1-5; possibly TRBD1 for D (6 bases). The germline CDR1 and CDR2 sequences are MNHNY and SVGAGI (reference sequence). The CDR3 spans 14 residues. V was trimmed by 5 bases and J by 4 bases, leaving 12 bases between them. CDR3 in amino acids: CASSRRTDNQPQHF. CDR3 DNA: TGTGCCAGCAGTCGACGGACAGATAATCAGCCCCAGCATTTT.

The chain carries TRBV5-1 and TRBJ2-3; tentative D call: TRBD2 (6 bases). CDR3 length: 15 residues. Germline loops: CDR1 SGHRS, CDR2 YFSETQ. The V and J ends lost 0 bases and 4 bases respectively, with 12 bases between them. The CDR3 DNA follows: TGCGCCAGCAGCTTGGGGGCTAGCGATGCAGATACGCAGTATTTT. Protein sequence: CASSLGASDADTQYF.

The chain is built from TRBV27 and TRBJ1-1, with 8 bases lining up with TRBD1. Looked up from germline, CDR1 is MNHEY and CDR2 is SMNVEV (reference sequence). V lost 5 bases, J lost 1 base, and 9 bases stayed unmatched. The CDR3 loop spans 16 amino acids. The CDR3 loop is CASSTLRQGRNTEAFF. CDR3 sequence (DNA): TGTGCCAGCAGTACGCTTCGACAGGGGAGGAACACTGAAGCTTTCTTT.

The DNA for the CDR3 is TGTGCCAGCAGCTTAGGCCCAGGAGCGGGAGGGCCAGATACGCAGTATTTT. Its protein product is CASSLGPGAGGPDTQYF. The chain couples TRBV11-1 to TRBJ2-3, with 10 nucleotides matching TRBD2. V dropped 1 base and J dropped 4; count of bases not matched to a gene: 8. Germline lookup yields CDR1 SGHAT and CDR2 FQDESV (reference sequence). The length of the CDR3 is 17 residues.

The chain uses TRBV5-5 and TRBJ1-1; 9 bases agree with TRBD1. J was trimmed by 6 bases and V by 0 bases; bases with no gene match: 6. CDR3 length equals 15 residues. Germline CDR1 reads SGHKS; CDR2 reads YYEKEE (reference sequence). The DNA for the CDR3 is TGTGCCAGCAGCTTGGGGGGCACAGGGGGCCCTGAAGCTTTCTTT. Its translation: CASSLGGTGGPEAFF.

The chain is built from TRBV27 and TRBJ2-5; 7 bases match TRBD1. The CDR3 sequence is 14 residues long. V lost 5 bases and J lost 4; bases outside the gene matches: 7. Germline V CDR1 and CDR2: MNHEY, SMNVEV (reference sequence). Written as DNA, the CDR3 is TGTGCCAGCAGTCCTTTAACAGGGGCAGAGACCCAGTACTTC. Translated, it gives CASSPLTGAETQYF.

This chain connects TRBV6-1 to TRBJ2-7; 10 nucleotides agree with TRBD1. The germline V gene has CDR1 MNHNS and CDR2 SASEGT. V lost 4 bases, J lost 4 bases, and 10 bases stayed unmatched. There are 16 residues in the CDR3. The CDR3 nucleotides are TGTGCCAGCAGTGGGGGGCGGGACAGGGGTTATTACGAGCAGTACTTC. Translated: CASSGGRDRGYYEQYF.

This clone was observed a handful of times. The chain combines TRBV15 with TRBJ1-5; no definite D call. CDR3 length equals 13 residues. The germline gives CDR1 LNHNV, CDR2 YYDKDF (reference sequence). The V end was cut by 5 bases, the J end by 0 bases, with 5 bases between. The DNA for the CDR3 is TGTGCCACCAGCTGGAGTAGCAATCAGCCCCAGCATTTT. Amino acids: CATSWSSNQPQHF.

The chain joins TRBV4-1 to TRBJ2-7; 10 bases are a match to TRBD1. The CDR3 totals 15 residues. The J segment lost 1 base and the V segment lost 1 base, leaving 1 base of the junction unmatched. Germline CDR1 is MGHRA and CDR2 is YSYEKL. The DNA for the CDR3 is TGCGCCAGCAGCCAAGGACAGGGGGCATCCTACGAGCAGTACTTC. Amino acids: CASSQGQGASYEQYF.

The CDR3 nucleotides read TGTGCTAGTGGTTTGGTAGGGTCAGCGGGCACAGATACGCAGTATTTT. Protein: CASGLVGSAGTDTQYF. V gene TRBV12-5 combines with J gene TRBJ2-3; TRBD2 might be the D (5 bases). V shed 0 bases and J shed 1 base, with 11 bases lying between them. The CDR3 loop spans 16 amino acids. CDR1 is LGHNT and CDR2 is FRNRAP in the germline V gene.

The V and J genes are TRBV7-8 and TRBJ2-1, with a weak D call TRBD2 (6 bases). Trimming pared 2 bases from V and 6 bases from J, leaving 14 bases between. This CDR3 contains 15 residues. The germline CDR1 and CDR2 sequences are SGHVS and FQNEAQ. CDR3 sequence: CASSLTLLRGNEQFF. Here the CDR3 DNA reads TGTGCCAGCAGCTTAACGCTGCTGCGGGGCAATGAGCAGTTCTTC. Full variable domain (missing parts from reference TRBV7-8 and TRBJ2-1): GAGVSQSPRYKVAKRGQDVALRCDPISGHVSLFWYQQALGQGPEFLTYFQNEAQLDKSGLPSDRFFAERPEGSVSTLKIQRTQQEDSAVYLCASSLTLLRGNEQFFGPGTRLTVL.

This rearrangement joins TRBV5-6 to TRBJ1-2; TRBD1 agrees at 7 bases. CDR3 length: 15 residues. Trimming took 1 base from V and 3 from J; bases not matched to a gene: 6. Germline V gene lookup returns CDR1 SGHDT and CDR2 YYEEEE. In DNA form, the CDR3 reads TGTGCCAGCAGCTTGAGACAGGGTATTTACTATGGCTACACCTTC. Its protein is CASSLRQGIYYGYTF.

In nucleotides, the CDR3 is TGTGCCAGCACCTCAGGGGTAGGACAGAGCTATGGCTACACCTTC. Protein product: CASTSGVGQSYGYTF. The chain recombines TRBV7-2 with TRBJ1-2, with TRBD1 as a possible D gene (6 bases). Germline V lookup: CDR1 SGHTA, CDR2 FQGNSA. V shed 7 bases and J shed 4 bases, with 19 bases lying between them. The CDR3 covers 15 residues.

The count of this clone is one. CDR3 in amino acids: CASYSGGGDTQYF. The CDR3 DNA reads as TGTGCCAGCTATAGCGGGGGGGGAGATACGCAGTATTTT. The V call is TRBV10-3, the J call TRBJ2-3, with TRBD2 identical over 11 bases. The CDR3 has 13 residues. CDR1 ENHRY and CDR2 SYGVKD come from the germline V gene. The J segment lost 5 bases and the V segment lost 10 bases, leaving 5 bases of the junction unmatched.

The chain carries TRBV6-6 and TRBJ1-1; a possible D gene is TRBD1 (5 bases). The CDR3 runs 15 residues. V was trimmed by 5 bases and J by 4 bases, leaving 17 bases between them. Looked up from germline, CDR1 is MNHNY and CDR2 is SVGAGI (reference sequence). The CDR3 DNA sequence: TGTGCCAGCAGTCCGCTCGGCCTGGGGGGCACTGAAGCTTTCTTT. It codes for CASSPLGLGGTEAFF.

The DNA for the CDR3 is TGTGCCAGCAGTCCTATAACATGGAGCTCCTACGAGCAGTACTTC. Translated: CASSPITWSSYEQYF. The chain joins TRBV27 to TRBJ2-7; D unresolved. CDR1 and CDR2 (germline): MNHEY, SMNVEV (reference sequence). The CDR3 spans 15 residues. Trimming shortened V by 5 bases and J by 0 bases, and 14 bases separated the two germline ends.

V gene TRBV28 combines with J gene TRBJ1-2; D is undetermined. V shed 10 bases and J shed 5 bases, with 11 bases lying between them. This CDR3 comprises 11 residues. Germline lookup yields CDR1 MDHEN and CDR2 SYDVKM. The CDR3, as DNA: TGTGCCATCATCAGCGGATATGGCTACACCTTC. Its translation is CAIISGYGYTF.

Concerning this clone: It is unclear where the CDR3 begins or ends on the DNA, so no DNA is shown, and the CDR3 is as TCRdb lists it. The genes are TRBV14 and TRBJ2-7; the table gives TRBD1 as D, unverified against the DNA. The germline gives CDR1 SGHDN, CDR2 FVKESK. The CDR3 spans 14 residues, counting both ends. The CDR3 is CASSQDWGTGTLYF.

The V and J genes are TRBV6-5 and TRBJ2-7; 9 positions agree with TRBD1. In germline, CDR1 is MNHEY, CDR2 SVGAGI. J lost 1 base, V lost 5 bases, and 3 bases had no gene match. There are 14 residues in the CDR3. The CDR3 nucleotides read TGTGCCAGCAGTGCCGGGACAGGGTCCTACGAGCAGTACTTC. Its translation is CASSAGTGSYEQYF.

V gene TRBV28 combines with J gene TRBJ1-2, with D possibly matching TRBD1 (6 bases). V lost 7 bases to trimming and J lost 4 bases, with 13 bases between them. Germline V gene lookup returns CDR1 MDHEN and CDR2 SYDVKM. The CDR3 covers 13 residues. The CDR3 nucleotides read TGTGCCAGCACTTTCAGGGGACGCTATGGCTACACCTTC. Residues: CASTFRGRYGYTF.

This sequence joins TRBV4-2 and TRBJ1-4; D is perhaps TRBD1 (5 bases). The CDR3 consists of 16 residues. Looked up from germline, CDR1 is LGHNA and CDR2 is YNFKEQ. Trimming took off 0 bases at V and 8 bases at J, with 16 bases between the two ends. CDR3 protein: CASSQDQNLGGEKLFF. The CDR3 nucleotides are TGTGCCAGCAGCCAAGATCAAAACCTCGGGGGGGAAAAACTGTTTTTT.

DNA of the CDR3: TGTGCCAGCTCGCGCCGGGACAGTCTTCGCTACGAGCAGTACTTC. It codes for CASSRRDSLRYEQYF. V gene TRBV18 combines with J gene TRBJ2-7; TRBD1 matches 7 bases. The length of the CDR3 is 15 residues. J was trimmed by 3 bases and V by 6 bases; bases with no gene match: 11. Per the germline V gene, CDR1 is KGHSH and CDR2 is LQKENI.

The chain links TRBV11-3 to TRBJ2-1, with D possibly TRBD2 on 5 matching bases. The CDR3 is 16 amino acids. CDR1 is SGHNT, CDR2 YENEEA, per germline. Trimming pared 5 bases from V and 9 bases from J, leaving 23 bases between. CDR3 sequence reads: CASSPHRGWRVGEQFF. The CDR3 DNA reads TGTGCCAGCAGCCCCCACCGGGGTTGGCGCGTGGGTGAGCAGTTCTTC.

This clone was seen only once. This chain joins TRBV5-1 and TRBJ1-1, with D maybe TRBD1 (5 bases). V gave up 1 base and J gave up 2 bases, with 12 bases separating them. The CDR3 is 15 amino acids. CDR1 and CDR2 (germline): SGHRS, YFSETQ. This CDR3 reads CASSLNLGVNTEAFF. CDR3 coding DNA: TGCGCCAGCAGCTTGAACTTAGGGGTAAACACTGAAGCTTTCTTT.

This chain joins TRBV10-3 and TRBJ2-5; D not certain. The CDR3 extends over 13 amino acids. Trimming removed 3 bases from V and 3 bases from J, with 8 bases in between. The germline V gene has CDR1 ENHRY and CDR2 SYGVKD. The CDR3: CAISELEEETQYF. The CDR3 DNA sequence: TGTGCCATCAGTGAACTCGAAGAAGAGACCCAGTACTTC.

The V gene is TRBV5-6, the J gene TRBJ2-7; D call uncertain. This CDR3 is 12 amino acids long. Germline V lookup: CDR1 SGHDT, CDR2 YYEEEE. With 0 bases removed from V and 3 bases from J, the gap between germline ends came to 4 bases. CDR3 sequence: CASSLGHYEQYF. The DNA of the CDR3 is TGTGCCAGCAGCTTGGGACACTACGAGCAGTACTTC.

The chain recombines TRBV28 with TRBJ2-2; D is unclear. The germline CDR1 and CDR2 sequences are MDHEN and SYDVKM. The CDR3 extends over 14 amino acids. V lost 2 bases to trimming and J lost 5 bases, with 9 bases between them. CDR3 DNA: TGTGCCAGCAGTTTACGGTTTGAGACCGGGGAGCTGTTTTTT. It codes for CASSLRFETGELFF.

This chain uses TRBV5-1 with TRBJ2-5, with TRBD2 matching 8 bases. The CDR3 is 19 residues long. The V and J ends lost 4 bases and 5 bases, in that order; junction bases with no gene match: 22. Germline-derived CDR1 and CDR2 are SGHRS and YFSETQ. The CDR3 here is CASSQTSGRGILILETQYF. The DNA for the CDR3 is TGCGCCAGCAGCCAAACCAGCGGGAGAGGTATCTTAATCTTGGAGACCCAGTACTTC.